A selection of T cell receptor beta chains follows, all from one sample in a study of T cell responses to AZD1222 COVID-19 vaccine. Assay: immunoSEQ multiplex PCR; the TCRdb copy retains only in-frame clones and omits some. The sample contains tens of thousands of clones, 90% of which appear only once. Sequenced here: peripheral blood, sampled 28 days after the second AZD1222 dose. The receptor set was obtained from an adult who received the AZD1222 COVID-19 vaccine. Each CDR3 is given with its conserved first and last residue. The D gene is left open where the match is weak. Where a row states a size, it is once, few, many or the class of an expanded clone; other rows omit it.

j_call: TRBJ1-2
d_call: NA
clone_size: NA
v_call: TRBV4-1
cdr3_nt: TGCGCCAGCAGCCAAGAACGTCAGACAGGTAGCTACACCTTC
cdr3_aa: CASSQERQTGSYTF

j_call: TRBJ2-7
d_call: NA
clone_size: NA
v_call: TRBV3-1/TRBV3-2
cdr3_nt: TGTGCCAGCAGCCAAAAACACCTTCGCGAGCAGTACTTC
cdr3_aa: CASSQKHLREQYF

j_call: TRBJ2-1
d_call: NA
clone_size: NA
v_call: TRBV18
cdr3_nt: TGTGCCAGCTCACCTCAGGGTTATGAGCAGTTCTTC
cdr3_aa: CASSPQGYEQFF

j_call: TRBJ2-5
d_call: NA
clone_size: NA
v_call: TRBV5-1
cdr3_nt: TGCGCCAGCAGTCGACTAGGGCTCGAGACCCAGTACTTC
cdr3_aa: CASSRLGLETQYF

j_call: TRBJ2-1
d_call: TRBD1
clone_size: NA
v_call: TRBV19
cdr3_nt: TGTGCCAGTAGTAGTAGGGGACAGACCTACAATGAGCAGTTCTTC
cdr3_aa: CASSSRGQTYNEQFF

j_call: TRBJ2-3
d_call: TRBD2
clone_size: NA
v_call: TRBV11-3
cdr3_nt: TGTGCCAGCAGCTTACTTGCGGGGGAAGATACGCAGTATTTT
cdr3_aa: CASSLLAGEDTQYF

j_call: TRBJ2-3
d_call: TRBD1
clone_size: NA
v_call: TRBV3-1/TRBV3-2
cdr3_nt: TGTGCCAGCAGCCATTTGGGACAGGGAAACCAACCAGATACGCAGTATTTT
cdr3_aa: CASSHLGQGNQPDTQYF

j_call: TRBJ2-7
d_call: NA
clone_size: NA
v_call: TRBV28
cdr3_nt: TGTGCCAGCAGTTTGTCCCCGGGACGGAGCTCCTACGAGCAGTACTTC
cdr3_aa: CASSLSPGRSSYEQYF

j_call: TRBJ1-5
d_call: TRBD1
clone_size: NA
v_call: TRBV5-8
cdr3_nt: TGTGCCAGCAGCACAGGACAGGGTAGGGGTCAGCCCCAGCATTTT
cdr3_aa: CASSTGQGRGQPQHF

j_call: TRBJ2-7
d_call: NA
clone_size: NA
v_call: TRBV7-2
cdr3_nt: TGTGCCAGCAGCTTACGCAAGGCCTACGAGCAGTACTTC
cdr3_aa: CASSLRKAYEQYF

j_call: TRBJ1-1
d_call: NA
clone_size: few
v_call: TRBV20-1
cdr3_nt: TGCAGTGCGGGGAGGAAAGAAGCTTTCTTT
cdr3_aa: CSAGRKEAFF

j_call: TRBJ2-7
d_call: TRBD2
clone_size: NA
v_call: TRBV7-2
cdr3_nt: TGTGCCAGCAGCTTTTGGCGGGGGGGGCAGTACTTC
cdr3_aa: CASSFWRGGQYF

j_call: TRBJ2-1
d_call: TRBD2
clone_size: NA
v_call: TRBV3-1/TRBV3-2
cdr3_nt: TGTGCCAGCAGCCAACCAGCGGGGGTTTCCTACAATGAGCAGTTCTTC
cdr3_aa: CASSQPAGVSYNEQFF

j_call: TRBJ2-4
d_call: NA
clone_size: NA
v_call: TRBV3-1/TRBV3-2
cdr3_nt: TGTGCCAGCAGCCAAGCGGGTGGGGACGGGGACATTCAGTACTTC
cdr3_aa: CASSQAGGDGDIQYF

j_call: TRBJ2-7
d_call: NA
clone_size: NA
v_call: TRBV29-1
cdr3_nt: TGCAGCGTTGACATCGGACGGGGACTCTACGAGCAGTACTTC
cdr3_aa: CSVDIGRGLYEQYF

j_call: TRBJ1-1
d_call: NA
clone_size: NA
v_call: TRBV2
cdr3_nt: TGTGCCAGCAGTGAAGGTAGGAACACTGAAGCTTTCTTT
cdr3_aa: CASSEGRNTEAFF

j_call: TRBJ1-4
d_call: TRBD1
clone_size: once
v_call: TRBV2
cdr3_nt: TGTGCCAGCAAAATGGGGACAGGGGGTCCTAATGAAAAACTGTTTTTT
cdr3_aa: CASKMGTGGPNEKLFF

j_call: TRBJ1-5
d_call: NA
clone_size: NA
v_call: TRBV28
cdr3_nt: TGTGCCAGCAGTTTAATGGGCAGCAATCAGCCCCAGCATTTT
cdr3_aa: CASSLMGSNQPQHF

j_call: TRBJ1-2
d_call: TRBD1
clone_size: NA
v_call: TRBV19
cdr3_nt: TGTGCCAGTAGTACCCGACAGGGACAAAAGTATGGCTACACCTTC
cdr3_aa: CASSTRQGQKYGYTF

j_call: TRBJ2-3
d_call: NA
clone_size: NA
v_call: TRBV7-2
cdr3_nt: TGTGCCAGCAGCCCCGATGGGACGCCCACAGATACGCAGTATTTT
cdr3_aa: CASSPDGTPTDTQYF

j_call: TRBJ2-3
d_call: NA
clone_size: NA
v_call: TRBV27
cdr3_nt: TGTGCCAGCAGTCTCTCCTCGTTAGGGACGCAGTATTTT
cdr3_aa: CASSLSSLGTQYF

j_call: TRBJ2-5
d_call: TRBD2
clone_size: NA
v_call: TRBV3-1/TRBV3-2
cdr3_nt: TGTGCCAGCAGCCAACCCGGACTAGCCCAAGAGACCCAGTACTTC
cdr3_aa: CASSQPGLAQETQYF

j_call: TRBJ1-1
d_call: NA
clone_size: NA
v_call: TRBV6-5
cdr3_nt: TGTGCCAGCAGGACCGGGACGAACACTGAAGCTTTCTTT
cdr3_aa: CASRTGTNTEAFF

j_call: TRBJ2-7
d_call: NA
clone_size: NA
v_call: TRBV3-1/TRBV3-2
cdr3_nt: TGTGCCAGCAGCCAGGGACTCAACTACGAGCAGTACTTC
cdr3_aa: CASSQGLNYEQYF

j_call: TRBJ1-4
d_call: NA
clone_size: NA
v_call: TRBV11-1
cdr3_nt: TGTGCCAGCAGCTTAGCCGTTCCGCGGAAACTGTTTTTT
cdr3_aa: CASSLAVPRKLFF

j_call: TRBJ2-1
d_call: NA
clone_size: NA
v_call: TRBV24-1
cdr3_nt: TGTGCCACCCAGGATACGGGCTCCTACAATGAGCAGTTCTTC
cdr3_aa: CATQDTGSYNEQFF

j_call: TRBJ2-7
d_call: TRBD2
clone_size: once
v_call: TRBV7-9
cdr3_nt: TGTGCCAGCAGCCCGAGACTAGCGGGGGCGTTCTACGAGCAGTACTTC
cdr3_aa: CASSPRLAGAFYEQYF

j_call: TRBJ2-7
d_call: NA
clone_size: NA
v_call: TRBV10-1
cdr3_nt: TGCGCCAGCAGGGCAGGACCTTACGAGCAGTACTTC
cdr3_aa: CASRAGPYEQYF

j_call: TRBJ1-2
d_call: NA
clone_size: NA
v_call: TRBV7-9
cdr3_nt: TGTGCCAGCAGCTTAGCTTACGATGCTAACTATGGCTACACCTTC
cdr3_aa: CASSLAYDANYGYTF

j_call: TRBJ2-1
d_call: NA
clone_size: NA
v_call: TRBV7-9
cdr3_nt: TGTGCCAGCAGCTTAGGCAGTTCAGCGGTCAATGAGCAGTTCTTC
cdr3_aa: CASSLGSSAVNEQFF

j_call: TRBJ1-5
d_call: NA
clone_size: NA
v_call: TRBV27
cdr3_nt: TGTGCCAGCAGCCCGCAAGGCAGCAATCAGCCCCAGCATTTT
cdr3_aa: CASSPQGSNQPQHF

j_call: TRBJ1-5
d_call: TRBD1
clone_size: NA
v_call: TRBV2
cdr3_nt: TGTGCCAGCAGTGAAGAGGCAGGGGGTAGGGGCAATCAGCCCCAGCATTTT
cdr3_aa: CASSEEAGGRGNQPQHF

j_call: TRBJ2-2
d_call: TRBD1
clone_size: NA
v_call: TRBV6-5
cdr3_nt: TGTGCCATCGGTGGACAGGCCCTGAACACCGGGGAGCTGTTTTTT
cdr3_aa: CAIGGQALNTGELFF

j_call: TRBJ2-2
d_call: NA
clone_size: NA
v_call: TRBV19
cdr3_nt: TGTGCCAGTAGTTTCTCCTACACCGGGGAGCTGTTTTTT
cdr3_aa: CASSFSYTGELFF

j_call: TRBJ2-6
d_call: NA
clone_size: NA
v_call: TRBV5-8
cdr3_nt: TGTGCCAGCAGCCCAATAGTGGGATCCGGGGCCAACGTCCTGACTTTC
cdr3_aa: CASSPIVGSGANVLTF

j_call: TRBJ1-5
d_call: NA
clone_size: NA
v_call: TRBV27
cdr3_nt: TGTGCCAGCAGTTTATTGCGCCCCCCTAGCAATCAGCCCCAGCATTTT
cdr3_aa: CASSLLRPPSNQPQHF

j_call: TRBJ2-1
d_call: NA
clone_size: NA
v_call: TRBV18
cdr3_nt: TGTGCCAGCTCGGAGGCGAACTATGAGCAGTTCTTC
cdr3_aa: CASSEANYEQFF

j_call: TRBJ1-2
d_call: NA
clone_size: NA
v_call: TRBV24-1
cdr3_nt: TGTGCCACCAGTGATTTACCCGGGGCCGGGGTGGACTATGGCTACACCTTC
cdr3_aa: CATSDLPGAGVDYGYTF

j_call: TRBJ2-2
d_call: TRBD1
clone_size: NA
v_call: TRBV19
cdr3_nt: TGTGCCAGTAGTATAGGACAGGGATCCAACTCCAAAAGGTCCGGGGAGCTGTTTTTT
cdr3_aa: CASSIGQGSNSKRSGELFF

j_call: TRBJ1-2
d_call: NA
clone_size: few
v_call: TRBV2
cdr3_nt: TGTGCCAGCAGTGCTCCACTTAACTATGGCTACACCTTC
cdr3_aa: CASSAPLNYGYTF